Each of the 24 T cell receptor beta chains below was sequenced from the same sample in a study of T cell responses to AZD1222 COVID-19 vaccine. Clones were read by immunoSEQ multiplex PCR, and TCRdb kept only the in-frame ones, dropping some. In the table there are some 100,000 clones, over 75% of which are singletons. The source material was peripheral blood, sampled 28 days after the second AZD1222 dose. Receptor source: an adult who received the AZD1222 COVID-19 vaccine.

The chain links TRBV27 to TRBJ1-4; 9 bases agree with TRBD1. The trim removed 4 bases at V and 2 bases at J, leaving 8 bases unmatched. Germline V gene data show CDR1 as MNHEY and CDR2 as SMNVEV (reference sequence). This CDR3 region has 17 residues. CDR3 coding DNA: TGTGCCAGCAGTTCACTGACAGGGGGTCGGACTAATGAAAAACTGTTTTTT. Translation: CASSSLTGGRTNEKLFF.

This clone has only one observation. The chain employs TRBV6-5 and TRBJ2-1, with 8 positions matching TRBD1. Germline assignment: CDR1 MNHEY and CDR2 SVGAGI. Germline trimming cut 4 bases from V and 8 bases from J; bases unmatched to any gene: 7. This CDR3 region has 14 residues. CDR3 in amino acids: CASSFTTGVYEQFF. CDR3 sequence (DNA): TGTGCCAGCAGTTTTACGACAGGGGTGTATGAGCAGTTCTTC.

V usage is TRBV27 and J usage is TRBJ1-2; TRBD1 is a possible D gene (5 bases). V dropped 6 bases and J dropped 4 bases, with 15 bases sitting between them. CDR3 size: 14 residues. The germline V gene encodes CDR1 MNHEY and CDR2 SMNVEV (reference sequence). This CDR3 is CASSQGRVSYGYTF. CDR3 DNA sequence: TGTGCCAGCAGCCAGGGAAGGGTCAGCTATGGCTACACCTTC.

This chain uses TRBV18 with TRBJ2-7; 11 nucleotides agree with TRBD1. V shed 2 bases and J 9 bases; nucleotides not matched to a gene: 9. The germline V gene encodes CDR1 KGHSH and CDR2 LQKENI. The CDR3 loop spans 15 amino acids. CDR3 sequence: CASSPIPGQGERQYF. In nucleotides, the CDR3 is TGTGCCAGCTCACCAATACCGGGACAGGGGGAAAGGCAGTACTTC.

The chain carries TRBV10-3 and TRBJ1-6; D is unresolved. CDR1 is ENHRY, CDR2 SYGVKD, per germline. V lost 10 bases and J lost 5, with 15 bases in between. CDR3 length: 14 residues. The CDR3 sequence is CASQAGRDNSPLHF. In DNA form, the CDR3 reads TGTGCCAGCCAGGCGGGGAGGGATAATTCACCCCTCCACTTT.

This chain joins TRBV9 and TRBJ1-2; D uncertain. There are 10 residues in the CDR3. Trimming took off 10 bases at V and 7 bases at J, with 11 bases between the two ends. The germline CDR1 and CDR2 sequences are SGDLS and YYNGEE. For the CDR3, the DNA is TGTGCCGGCCTGGCTCGTGGCTACACCTTC. It codes for CAGLARGYTF.

The gene calls are TRBV9 and TRBJ2-7; 7 bases are a match to TRBD1. The CDR3 consists of 15 residues. J gave up 3 bases and V 3 bases, and 9 bases lay outside the gene matches. The V gene's germline CDR1 is SGDLS and CDR2 YYNGEE. In DNA form, the CDR3 reads TGTGCCAGCAGCGCACGACAGGGATCGATCTACGAGCAGTACTTC. Translation gives CASSARQGSIYEQYF.

The rearrangement uses TRBV7-6 and TRBJ2-1; 13 positions match TRBD2. The CDR3 sequence is 17 residues long. V lost 4 bases to trimming and J lost 6 bases; unmatched junction nucleotides: 9. Germline CDR1 is SGHVS and CDR2 is FNYEAQ. CDR3 residues: CASSWTSGRKGGNEQFF. DNA of the CDR3: TGTGCCAGCAGCTGGACTAGCGGGAGAAAAGGTGGCAATGAGCAGTTCTTC.

The chain combines TRBV7-9 with TRBJ2-7, with 8 bases identical to TRBD1. The germline CDR1 and CDR2 sequences are SEHNR and FQNEAQ (reference sequence). CDR3 length: 14 residues. V was clipped by 5 bases and J by 5 bases; unmatched bases: 8. CDR3 sequence (DNA): TGTGCCAGCAGCATCGGACAGGGTATGGACGAGCAGTACTTC. It codes for CASSIGQGMDEQYF.

The chain joins TRBV7-9 to TRBJ1-3; TRBD1 matches at 8 bases. V was clipped by 0 bases and J by 7 bases; unmatched bases: 8. The germline V gene has CDR1 SEHNR and CDR2 FQNEAQ (reference sequence). The CDR3 consists of 16 residues. CDR3 nucleotide sequence: TGTGCCAGCAGCTTAGCGAGGACAGGGAATCGTAACACCATATATTTT. Its translation is CASSLARTGNRNTIYF.

Regarding this clone: A junction boundary mismatches the germline segment, possibly from a read error. The chain has TRBV7-7 and TRBJ2-1; 11 nucleotides align to TRBD2. This CDR3 has 15 amino acids. Germline V CDR1 and CDR2: SSHAT, FNYEAQ (reference sequence). The DNA of the CDR3 is TGTGCCACCAGCGCAACTAGCGGGAGTTATGATGAGCAGTTCTTC. Protein: CATSATSGSYDEQFF.

This chain connects TRBV6-6 to TRBJ1-2; D uncertain. V lost 5 bases to trimming and J lost 4 bases, with 23 bases between them. Germline assignment: CDR1 MNHNY and CDR2 SVGAGI (reference sequence). This CDR3 has 17 amino acids. The CDR3 is CASSRNPTGNFRYGYTF. In DNA, the CDR3 is TGTGCCAGCAGTCGCAACCCGACGGGAAATTTTCGCTATGGCTACACCTTC.

The gene calls are TRBV7-3 and TRBJ1-1; D remains ambiguous. CDR3 length equals 13 residues. The V and J ends lost 5 bases and 1 base respectively, with 8 bases between them. Germline CDR1 SGHTA, CDR2 FQGTGA. The CDR3 protein is CASSLTPNTEAFF. The CDR3 region has the DNA TGTGCCAGCAGCCTGACACCGAACACTGAAGCTTTCTTT. Full variable domain (remainder filled in from reference TRBV7-3 and TRBJ1-1): GAGVSQTPSNKVTEKGKYVELRCDPISGHTALYWYRQSLGQGPEFLIYFQGTGAADDSGLPNDRFFAVRPEGSVSTLKIQRTERGDSAVYLCASSLTPNTEAFFGQGTRLTVV.

This clone occurred once. The same CDR3 can be traced to other DNA sequences in this sample. The rearrangement joins TRBV2 to TRBJ1-1, with a tentative D call TRBD1 (6 bases). Germline lookup yields CDR1 SNHLY and CDR2 FYNNEI. The V gene lost 6 bases and the J gene lost 1 base, with 9 bases spanning the gap. The CDR3 sequence is 13 residues long. CDR3 in DNA: TGTGCCAGCAGGGGACACCCGAACACTGAAGCTTTCTTT. This sequence encodes CASRGHPNTEAFF.

This chain joins TRBV24-1 and TRBJ1-1; TRBD1 might be the D (5 bases). Deletions cut 9 bases from V and 3 bases from J, with 19 bases between. Germline V gene lookup returns CDR1 KGHDR and CDR2 SFDVKD. The CDR3 consists of 15 residues. The CDR3 nucleotides are TGTGCCACCCGTAGACTGACGGACACTCACACTGAAGCTTTCTTT. It yields the protein CATRRLTDTHTEAFF.

There are a few counts of this clone. The chain recombines TRBV7-3 with TRBJ1-1; D unresolved. This CDR3 contains 18 residues. The germline CDR1 and CDR2 sequences are SGHTA and FQGTGA. V was cut by 4 bases and J by 4 bases, with 25 bases left in between. DNA of the CDR3: TGTGCCAGCAGCTCTGTCTCAGTGCCCGTAGGTAGGGTCACTGAAGCTTTCTTT. Protein: CASSSVSVPVGRVTEAFF.

The DNA for the CDR3 is TGTGCCAGCAGTGAAGCGATTGAGGGAGATACGCAGTATTTT. This encodes CASSEAIEGDTQYF. The chain is built from TRBV6-1 and TRBJ2-3; possible D gene TRBD2, 5 bases. Trimming took off 0 bases at V and 5 bases at J, with 9 bases between the two ends. The CDR3 extends over 14 amino acids. CDR1 MNHNS and CDR2 SASEGT come from the germline V gene.

Concerning this clone itself: The same CDR3 arises from other DNA sequences in this sample as well. This chain links TRBV19 with TRBJ2-5; D gene unclear. Germline V CDR1 and CDR2: LNHDA, SQIVND (reference sequence). Deletions cut 3 bases from V and 4 bases from J, with 6 bases between. The length of the CDR3 is 12 residues. CDR3 in amino acids: CASSMLGETQYF. The CDR3 bases are TGTGCCAGTAGTATGCTGGGAGAGACCCAGTACTTC.

The genes are TRBV25-1 and TRBJ1-6; a possible D gene is TRBD1 (5 bases). CDR3 length: 15 residues. V gave up 6 bases and J gave up 4 bases, with 13 bases separating them. The germline V gene encodes CDR1 MGHDK and CDR2 SYGVNS. The CDR3 DNA reads as TGTGCCAGCAGCCCGGCCAGGGATTATAATTCACCCCTCCACTTT. Translating gives CASSPARDYNSPLHF.

The V gene is TRBV5-5, the J gene TRBJ2-5; the match to TRBD1 covers 7 bases. The CDR3 consists of 14 residues. The J segment lost 1 base and the V segment lost 3 bases, leaving 3 bases of the junction unmatched. Germline V gives CDR1 SGHKS, CDR2 YYEKEE (reference sequence). This CDR3 reads CASSSGTVQETQYF. In DNA form, the CDR3 reads TGTGCCAGCAGCTCCGGGACAGTCCAAGAGACCCAGTACTTC.

The V gene is TRBV19, the J gene TRBJ1-1; 8 nucleotides match TRBD1. The V and J ends lost 3 bases and 5 bases, in that order; junction bases with no gene match: 20. CDR3 length: 19 residues. The V gene's germline CDR1 is LNHDA and CDR2 SQIVND (reference sequence). The CDR3 DNA is TGTGCCAGTAGTATTTGGGTCCCTGGACAGGGAGGAGTAACAACTGAAGCTTTCTTT. This sequence encodes CASSIWVPGQGGVTTEAFF. The variable domain in full, completed from reference TRBV19 and TRBJ1-1, reads DGGITQSPKYLFRKEGQNVTLSCEQNLNHDAMYWYRQDPGQGLRLIYYSQIVNDFQKGDIAEGYSVSREKKESFPLTVTSAQKNPTAFYLCASSIWVPGQGGVTTEAFFGQGTRLTVV.

The rearrangement links TRBV11-2 to TRBJ2-7, with D perhaps matching TRBD2 (7 bases). Germline-derived CDR1 and CDR2 are SGHAT and FQNNGV. Trimming shortened V by 0 bases and J by 1 base, and 10 bases separated the two germline ends. There are 15 residues in the CDR3. In DNA, the CDR3 is TGTGCCAGCAGCTTAGAAGGGGGGGTTTCCTACGAGCAGTACTTC. Protein product: CASSLEGGVSYEQYF.

The V call is TRBV5-6, the J call TRBJ2-1, with 11 bases aligning to TRBD1. V dropped 3 bases and J dropped 7; count of bases not matched to a gene: 3. The V gene's germline CDR1 is SGHDT and CDR2 YYEEEE. This CDR3 is built from 14 residues. CDR3 DNA sequence: TGTGCCAGCAGCTCAGGACAGGGGGCTAATGAGCAGTTCTTC. Translating gives CASSSGQGANEQFF.

The chain has TRBV5-1 and TRBJ1-2, with TRBD1 as a possible D gene (6 bases). The CDR3 is 12 residues long. V shed 2 bases and J shed 6 bases, with 8 bases lying between them. Germline values: CDR1 SGHRS, CDR2 YFSETQ. The CDR3 here is CASSFTGNGYTF. The CDR3 nucleotides read TGCGCCAGCAGCTTTACAGGGAATGGCTACACCTTC. Full variable domain (remainder filled in from reference TRBV5-1 and TRBJ1-2): KAGVTQTPRYLIKTRGQQVTLSCSPISGHRSVSWYQQTPGQGLQFLFEYFSETQRNKGNFPGRFSGRQFSNSRSEMNVSTLELGDSALYLCASSFTGNGYTFGSGTRLTVV.